This T cell receptor beta chain was identified during a study of blood T cell repertoires in COVID-19. In the authors' workflow: It was from reference gene primer amplification that nucleated cell counts were estimated. The assay was immunoSEQ multiplex PCR, and TCRdb's table has in-frame clones only and misses some. Clone size and V and J calls were adopted from that table, with D and trimming inferred from the DNA. This table has roughly 480,000 clones, roughly nine tenths appearing once. The sequencing input was peripheral blood. This clonotype originated in a man between 18 and 29 years old with COVID-19, enrolled during active disease.

This CDR3 is CASSSLQGLGNTIYF. The CDR3 bases are TGTGCCAGCAGTAGTCTACAGGGCCTCGGAAACACCATATATTTT. The rearrangement links TRBV28 to TRBJ1-3, with D possibly being TRBD1 (6 bases). Trimming removed 5 bases at V and 4 bases at J, with 15 bases between. CDR1 is MDHEN and CDR2 is SYDVKM in the germline V gene. This CDR3 spans 15 amino acids.